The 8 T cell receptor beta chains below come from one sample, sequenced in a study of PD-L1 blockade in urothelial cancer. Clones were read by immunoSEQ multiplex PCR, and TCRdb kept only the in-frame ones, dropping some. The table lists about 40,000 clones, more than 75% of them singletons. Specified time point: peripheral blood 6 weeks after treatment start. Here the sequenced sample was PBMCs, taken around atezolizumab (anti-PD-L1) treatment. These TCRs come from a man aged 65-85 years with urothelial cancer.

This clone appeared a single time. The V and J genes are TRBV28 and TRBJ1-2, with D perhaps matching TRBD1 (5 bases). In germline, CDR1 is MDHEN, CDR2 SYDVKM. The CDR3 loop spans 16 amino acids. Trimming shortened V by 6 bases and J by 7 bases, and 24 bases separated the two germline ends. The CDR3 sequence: CASSQIEPGLSLGYTF. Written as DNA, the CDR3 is TGTGCCAGCAGCCAGATTGAACCGGGACTGTCCCTTGGCTACACCTTC.

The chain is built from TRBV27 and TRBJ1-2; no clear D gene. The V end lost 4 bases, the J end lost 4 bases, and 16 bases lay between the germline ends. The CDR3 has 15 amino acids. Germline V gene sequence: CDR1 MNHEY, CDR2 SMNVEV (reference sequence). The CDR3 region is CASSSVLGRSYGYTF. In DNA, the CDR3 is TGTGCCAGCAGTTCGGTTCTGGGGAGGAGCTATGGCTACACCTTC.

The CDR3 here is CASSPTGGVLDEQYF. Written as DNA, the CDR3 is TGTGCCAGCAGCCCAACAGGGGGCGTTCTGGACGAGCAGTACTTC. The J gene is TRBJ2-7, the V gene TRBV28, with 9 bases that match TRBD1. Trimming at V came to 6 bases and at J to 5 bases, leaving 11 bases not matched to a gene. Germline CDR1 reads MDHEN; CDR2 reads SYDVKM. This CDR3 is 15 amino acids long.

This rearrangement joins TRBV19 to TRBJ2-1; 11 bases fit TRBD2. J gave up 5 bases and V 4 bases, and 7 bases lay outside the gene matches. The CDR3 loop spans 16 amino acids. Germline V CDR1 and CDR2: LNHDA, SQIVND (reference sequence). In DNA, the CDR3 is TGTGCCAGTAGTAGGGCCACTAGCGGGAGCCACAATGAGCAGTTCTTC. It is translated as CASSRATSGSHNEQFF.

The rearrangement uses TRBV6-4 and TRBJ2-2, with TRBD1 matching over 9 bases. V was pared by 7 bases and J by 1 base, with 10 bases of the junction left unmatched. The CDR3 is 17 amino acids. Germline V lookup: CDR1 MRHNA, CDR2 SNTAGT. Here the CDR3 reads CASIPGQGLGNTGELFF. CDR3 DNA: TGTGCCAGCATCCCGGGACAGGGTTTAGGGAACACCGGGGAGCTGTTTTTT.

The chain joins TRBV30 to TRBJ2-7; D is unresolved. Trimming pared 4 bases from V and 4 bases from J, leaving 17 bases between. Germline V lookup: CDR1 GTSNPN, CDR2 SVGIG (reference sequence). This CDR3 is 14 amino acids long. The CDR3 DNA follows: TGTGCCTGGAAACCCAAGAGAAGTTCGTACGAGCAGTACTTC. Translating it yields CAWKPKRSSYEQYF.

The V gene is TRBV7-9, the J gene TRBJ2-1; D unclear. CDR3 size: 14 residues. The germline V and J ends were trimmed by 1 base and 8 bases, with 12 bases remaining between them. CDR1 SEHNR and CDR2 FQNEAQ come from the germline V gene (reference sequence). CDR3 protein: CASSLGASDDEQFF. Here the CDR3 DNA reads TGTGCCAGCAGCTTAGGGGCTTCTGACGATGAGCAGTTCTTC.

The CDR3 reads CASSEQGVNTEAFF. CDR3 nucleotides: TGTGCCAGCTCAGAGCAGGGGGTGAACACTGAAGCTTTCTTT. The chain couples TRBV18 to TRBJ1-1; 7 positions match TRBD1. There are 14 residues in the CDR3. With V trimmed by 5 bases and J by 0 bases, 3 bases remained unmatched. Germline assignment: CDR1 KGHSH and CDR2 LQKENI.